Sequencing of this T cell receptor (beta chain) was carried out in a study of T-cell reconstitution after alpha-beta-depleted transplantation in children. General study points: Expanded graft clones numbering several hundred reportedly gave rise to alpha-beta T cells about two months after transplant. There were some patients whose high TCRbeta diversity at day 60 came from surviving recipient T cells and thymic progenitors. T-cell numbers and diversity one year post-transplant derived largely from freshly generated T cells.

Researchers prepared the TCRbeta library using unique molecular identifiers, the study reports. TCRdb re-called the PCR reads through MiXCR, storing one row per CDR3 protein. The top ten clones hold less than 40% of a sample with a few hundred thousand distinct CDR3 sequences, over 20% of them seen once. Deletions cut 5 bases from V and 3 bases from J, with 16 bases between. This CDR3 is built from 15 residues. In germline, CDR1 is SSHAT, CDR2 FNYEAQ (reference sequence). Turning to this clonotype: Its antigen is undetermined.

The source material was PBMCs, sampled before TCRalphabeta/CD19-depleted stem cell transplant. The origin of this receptor is a boy in the first two years of life with Wiskott-Aldrich syndrome, due to receive a stem cell transplant. The genes are TRBV7-7 and TRBJ2-5; D might be TRBD2 (6 bases). CDR3 region: CASSLLGTGEETQYF. CDR3 DNA: TGTGCCAGCAGCCTCCTCGGGACGGGGGAAGAGACCCAGTACTTC.